The 20 T cell receptor beta chains reported below all come from one sample, sequenced in a study of cytomegalovirus exposure and HLA in healthy donors. Generated by immunoSEQ multiplex PCR, the TCRdb table keeps only in-frame clones and is missing some. The sample has 120,000 to 150,000 clones; around four fifths are singletons. Source material: PBMCs. The receptors shown here come from a woman in her twenties or thirties in good health and CMV-seronegative.

This chain uses TRBV10-3 with TRBJ1-2; maybe TRBD1 (5 bases). This CDR3 is built from 12 residues. The V gene's germline CDR1 is ENHRY and CDR2 SYGVKD. Trimming took 8 bases from V and 7 from J, leaving 14 bases between them. The CDR3 spells CAIGGAPGGYTF. The CDR3 bases are TGTGCCATCGGCGGGGCGCCGGGTGGCTACACCTTC.

The V gene is TRBV5-8, the J gene TRBJ2-1; 7 bases fit TRBD1. This CDR3 is 16 amino acids long. The germline gives CDR1 SGHTS, CDR2 YDEGEE. The trim removed 0 bases at V and 3 bases at J, leaving 6 bases unmatched. CDR3 coding DNA: TGTGCCAGCAGCTTGGCAGGGGGTTCTCGCTACAATGAGCAGTTCTTC. Its translation is CASSLAGGSRYNEQFF.

V is TRBV28 and J is TRBJ2-2; no reliable D call. Deletions cut 2 bases from V and 2 bases from J, with 12 bases between. The CDR3 contains 16 residues. From germline, CDR1 is MDHEN and CDR2 SYDVKM. The CDR3 here is CASSLVTVVNTGELFF. The CDR3 bases are TGTGCCAGCAGTTTAGTTACGGTCGTTAACACCGGGGAGCTGTTTTTT.

CDR3: CASSYLTHQETQYF. For the CDR3, the DNA is TGTGCCAGCAGCTACCTGACACACCAAGAGACCCAGTACTTC. This sequence joins TRBV7-6 and TRBJ2-5; D is unresolved. The CDR3 consists of 14 residues. V was pared by 4 bases and J by 0 bases, with 9 bases between. The germline V gene encodes CDR1 SGHVS and CDR2 FNYEAQ. Supplemented by reference TRBV7-6 and TRBJ2-5, the full variable domain reads GAGVSQSPRYKVTKRGQDVALRCDPISGHVSLYWYRQALGQGPEFLTYFNYEAQQDKSGLPNDRFSAERPEGSISTLTIQRTEQRDSAMYRCASSYLTHQETQYFGPGTRLLVL.

The genes are TRBV5-4 and TRBJ2-5; perhaps TRBD2 as D (6 bases). Trimming took off 4 bases at V and 2 bases at J, with 12 bases between the two ends. CDR3 length equals 14 residues. Germline CDR1 is SGHNT and CDR2 is YYREEE (reference sequence). CDR3 region: CASSTRDWQETQYF. The DNA for the CDR3 is TGTGCCAGCAGCACCCGGGACTGGCAAGAGACCCAGTACTTC.

This sequence joins TRBV2 and TRBJ1-5; D is unresolved. Trimming left V 7 bases short and J 1 base short, with 14 bases between. This CDR3 has 15 amino acids. From germline, CDR1 is SNHLY and CDR2 FYNNEI. CDR3 in DNA: TGTGCCAGCACCCGTGGGCAGGAAAGCAATCAGCCCCAGCATTTT. Translation gives CASTRGQESNQPQHF.

The chain uses TRBV28 and TRBJ1-2; 8 nucleotides agree with TRBD1. The CDR3 length is 14 residues. V lost 5 bases and J lost 7; bases outside the gene matches: 9. Germline CDR1 MDHEN, CDR2 SYDVKM. CDR3 residues: CASSTGQGSGGYTF. Written as DNA, the CDR3 is TGTGCCAGCAGTACAGGACAGGGTTCGGGTGGCTACACCTTC.

The chain recombines TRBV5-8 with TRBJ1-3, with a tentative D call TRBD1 (5 bases). The CDR3 is 14 amino acids. In germline, CDR1 is SGHTS, CDR2 YDEGEE. Trimming cost V 4 bases and J 4 bases, with 12 bases left between them. The CDR3, as DNA: TGTGCCAGCAGCGGGACTTTTGTCGGAAACACCATATATTTT. Translation: CASSGTFVGNTIYF.

The V gene is TRBV5-6, the J gene TRBJ1-6; 7 nucleotides align to TRBD1. V dropped 5 bases and J dropped 9; count of bases not matched to a gene: 8. The CDR3 consists of 14 residues. Germline CDR1 and CDR2: SGHDT and YYEEEE. The CDR3 region has the DNA TGTGCCAGCAGAACCGGGACAGTTGTTTCACCCCTCCACTTT. Protein product: CASRTGTVVSPLHF.

The V and J genes are TRBV29-1 and TRBJ1-2, with 8 bases aligning to TRBD1. The J segment lost 7 bases and the V segment lost 6 bases, leaving 13 bases of the junction unmatched. The CDR3 sequence is 14 residues long. The germline CDR1 and CDR2 sequences are SQVTM and ANQGSEA. In DNA form, the CDR3 reads TGCAGCGTGGACACAGGGGGTGGATATAGTGGCTACACCTTC. Translation: CSVDTGGGYSGYTF.

The genes are TRBV5-1 and TRBJ1-5; D is uncertain. This CDR3 has 15 amino acids. V lost 0 bases to trimming and J lost 8 bases, with 15 bases between them. The V gene's germline CDR1 is SGHRS and CDR2 YFSETQ. The CDR3 loop reads CASSLVAGPPEPQHF. The CDR3 DNA reads as TGCGCCAGCAGCTTGGTGGCAGGCCCACCGGAGCCCCAGCATTTT.

V usage is TRBV18 and J usage is TRBJ1-2, with 7 bases fitting TRBD1. Germline V CDR1 and CDR2: KGHSH, LQKENI. V gave up 3 bases and J gave up 4 bases; unmatched junction bases: 5. The CDR3 totals 14 residues. The CDR3 spells CASSPGTVAYGYTF. CDR3 coding DNA: TGTGCCAGCTCACCCGGGACAGTGGCCTATGGCTACACCTTC.

V is TRBV18 and J is TRBJ1-4; TRBD1 is a possible D gene (5 bases). Germline lookup yields CDR1 KGHSH and CDR2 LQKENI. Trimming removed 4 bases from V and 4 bases from J, with 10 bases in between. CDR3 length: 14 amino acids. The DNA of the CDR3 is TGTGCCAGCTCACGACAGATACATAATGAAAAACTGTTTTTT. It encodes CASSRQIHNEKLFF.

This chain uses TRBV10-3 with TRBJ2-7, with D perhaps TRBD1 (5 bases). CDR1 and CDR2 (germline): ENHRY, SYGVKD. The CDR3 covers 13 residues. Trimming pared 6 bases from V and 4 bases from J, leaving 13 bases between. CDR3 DNA sequence: TGTGCCATCAGAACAGGAGAAATATACGAGCAGTACTTC. The encoded protein is CAIRTGEIYEQYF.

V gene TRBV6-5 combines with J gene TRBJ1-4; D gene unclear. Germline V gene data show CDR1 as MNHEY and CDR2 as SVGAGI. The V gene lost 0 bases and the J gene lost 0 bases, with 5 bases spanning the gap. The CDR3 sequence is 15 residues long. The CDR3 DNA reads as TGTGCCAGCAGTTACTCGGGCCCAACTAATGAAAAACTGTTTTTT. It codes for CASSYSGPTNEKLFF.

This chain uses TRBV19 with TRBJ2-2; 7 nucleotides match TRBD1. Germline V gene sequence: CDR1 LNHDA, CDR2 SQIVND (reference sequence). Trimming cost V 2 bases and J 5 bases; bases outside gene matches: 8. CDR3 length equals 16 residues. The CDR3 loop is CASSILQGIGTGELFF. The CDR3 DNA sequence: TGTGCCAGTAGTATATTACAGGGGATTGGTACCGGGGAGCTGTTTTTT.

The rearrangement joins TRBV15 to TRBJ1-4; D is uncertain. The CDR3 sequence is 15 residues long. The germline V gene encodes CDR1 LNHNV and CDR2 YYDKDF (reference sequence). The V end lost 1 base, the J end lost 0 bases, and 6 bases lay between the germline ends. CDR3 in amino acids: CATSRGETTNEKLFF. The CDR3 DNA is TGTGCCACCAGCAGAGGAGAAACAACTAATGAAAAACTGTTTTTT.

This rearrangement joins TRBV6-5 to TRBJ1-2, with a weak D call TRBD1 (6 bases). Germline CDR1 reads MNHEY; CDR2 reads SVGAGI. The CDR3 sequence is 14 residues long. Between the trimmed V and J ends, which lost 2 bases and 8 bases, there was a span of 15 bases. The CDR3 DNA sequence: TGTGCCAGCAGTTACCTTGACAGGCCGACCGGCTACACCTTC. As protein: CASSYLDRPTGYTF.

The V and J genes are TRBV9 and TRBJ2-1; perhaps TRBD2 as D (6 bases). Germline assignment: CDR1 SGDLS and CDR2 YYNGEE. This CDR3 is 15 amino acids long. V dropped 4 bases and J dropped 7 bases, with 18 bases sitting between them. The CDR3 protein is CASSPRPGTSNEQFF. CDR3 DNA: TGTGCCAGCAGCCCGCGCCCCGGGACTTCGAATGAGCAGTTCTTC.

The chain links TRBV7-9 to TRBJ1-2; D uncertain. Trimming left V 7 bases short and J 3 bases short, with 12 bases between. In germline, CDR1 is SEHNR, CDR2 FQNEAQ (reference sequence). The CDR3 spans 13 residues. For the CDR3, the DNA is TGTGCCAGCACCACCGCGGGGTACTATGGCTACACCTTC. Its protein is CASTTAGYYGYTF.